These T cell receptor beta chains were read from a single sample in a study of immune reconstitution after stem cell transplant in scleroderma. TCRdb re-analysed the RT-PCR reads in MiXCR, keeping a single row per CDR3 protein. Among a few thousand distinct CDR3 sequences listed, about 7.2% were seen once. Collection of the sample occurred before or after autologous hematopoietic stem cell transplantation (not recorded which). The receptors were gathered from a male donor with systemic sclerosis. The CDR3 runs from the conserved cysteine through the conserved F or W. A D gene is named only where the DNA matches it firmly. Not every row has a clone size; where given, it reads once, few, many or a size class.

clone size: -
J gene: TRBJ1-1
V gene: TRBV7-2
D gene: -
CDR3 DNA: TGTGCCAGCAGCCCCGACCGCCCATGGGCTTTCTTT
CDR3 protein: CASSPDRPWAFF

clone size: -
J gene: TRBJ2-7
V gene: TRBV4-2
D gene: TRBD2
CDR3 DNA: TGTGCCAGCAGCCAAGATCCCCCGGGGACTAGCGGGGCATACGAGCAGTACTTC
CDR3 protein: CASSQDPPGTSGAYEQYF

clone size: medium-sized
J gene: TRBJ2-7
V gene: TRBV9
D gene: TRBD2
CDR3 DNA: TGTGCCAGCAGCGAGAGCGGGGGGGGCAACGAGCAGTACTTC
CDR3 protein: CASSESGGGNEQYF

clone size: medium-sized
J gene: TRBJ1-1
V gene: TRBV5-1
D gene: -
CDR3 DNA: TGCGCCAGCAGCCAGGGCACGGTCACTGAAGCTTTCTTT
CDR3 protein: CASSQGTVTEAFF

clone size: medium-sized
J gene: TRBJ1-1
V gene: TRBV29-1
D gene: TRBD1
CDR3 DNA: TGCAGCGTTCTACGGCAGGGGGGCACTGAAGCTTTCTTT
CDR3 protein: CSVLRQGGTEAFF

clone size: -
J gene: TRBJ2-7
V gene: TRBV7-2
D gene: -
CDR3 DNA: TGTGCCAGCAGCTTACAGGGATACTACGAGCAGTACTTC
CDR3 protein: CASSLQGYYEQYF

clone size: few
J gene: TRBJ1-4
V gene: TRBV5-1
D gene: -
CDR3 DNA: TGCGCCAGCAGCTTGGGAGGGGTTAATGAAAAACTGTTTTTT
CDR3 protein: CASSLGGVNEKLFF

clone size: few
J gene: TRBJ2-3
V gene: TRBV5-5
D gene: -
CDR3 DNA: TGTGCCAGCAGCTTGATGGACAGTGTGGATACGCAGTATTTT
CDR3 protein: CASSLMDSVDTQYF

clone size: medium-sized
J gene: TRBJ1-1
V gene: TRBV5-1
D gene: -
CDR3 DNA: TGCGCCAGCAGCTACGGACAGACAGGATTGATGAAGGCTTTCTTT
CDR3 protein: CASSYGQTGLMKAFF

clone size: medium-sized
J gene: TRBJ2-5
V gene: TRBV5-5
D gene: -
CDR3 DNA: TGTGCCAGCAGACCCCTTTCTACGTACCAAGAGACCCAGTACTTC
CDR3 protein: CASRPLSTYQETQYF

clone size: few
J gene: TRBJ2-2
V gene: TRBV4-2
D gene: TRBD2
CDR3 DNA: TGTGCCAGCAGCCGCGGCGGGGGGGCGAACACCGGGGAGCTGTTTTTT
CDR3 protein: CASSRGGGANTGELFF

clone size: medium-sized
J gene: TRBJ2-3
V gene: TRBV14
D gene: TRBD2
CDR3 DNA: TGTGCCAGCAGCTCCCAGCGGGGGGGCCCTACAGATACGCAGTATTTT
CDR3 protein: CASSSQRGGPTDTQYF

clone size: medium-sized
J gene: TRBJ2-3
V gene: TRBV5-1
D gene: -
CDR3 DNA: TGCGCCAGCAGCCCCGGCGGCGATAGGGATACGCAGTATTTT
CDR3 protein: CASSPGGDRDTQYF

clone size: medium-sized
J gene: TRBJ2-5
V gene: TRBV5-1
D gene: TRBD1
CDR3 DNA: TGCGCCAGCAGCTTAACAGGGGGCTTGGAGACCCAGTACTTC
CDR3 protein: CASSLTGGLETQYF

clone size: medium-sized
J gene: TRBJ1-1
V gene: TRBV5-1
D gene: -
CDR3 DNA: TGCGCCAGCCGGAGTGGTCAGAACACTGAAGCTTTCTTT
CDR3 protein: CASRSGQNTEAFF